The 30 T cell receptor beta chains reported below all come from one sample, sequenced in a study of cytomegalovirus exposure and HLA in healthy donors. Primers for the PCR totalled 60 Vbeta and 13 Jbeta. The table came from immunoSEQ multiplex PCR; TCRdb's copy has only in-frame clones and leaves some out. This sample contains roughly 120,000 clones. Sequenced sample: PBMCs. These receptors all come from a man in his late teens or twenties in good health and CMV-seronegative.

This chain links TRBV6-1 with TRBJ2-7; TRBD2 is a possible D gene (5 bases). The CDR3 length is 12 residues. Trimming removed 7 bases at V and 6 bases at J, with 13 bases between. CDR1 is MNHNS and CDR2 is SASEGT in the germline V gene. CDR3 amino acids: CASTFSGGEQYF. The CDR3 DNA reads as TGTGCCAGCACCTTCTCCGGAGGCGAGCAGTACTTC.

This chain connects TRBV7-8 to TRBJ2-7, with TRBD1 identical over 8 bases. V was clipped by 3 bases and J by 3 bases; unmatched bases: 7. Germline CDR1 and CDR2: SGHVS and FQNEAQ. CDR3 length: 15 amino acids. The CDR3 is CASSFWTGSSYEQYF. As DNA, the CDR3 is TGTGCCAGCAGCTTCTGGACAGGGAGTAGCTACGAGCAGTACTTC.

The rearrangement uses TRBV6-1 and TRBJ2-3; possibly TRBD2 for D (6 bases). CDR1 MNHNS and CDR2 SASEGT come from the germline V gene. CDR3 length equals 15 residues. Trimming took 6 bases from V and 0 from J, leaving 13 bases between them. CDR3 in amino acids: CASRADSGSTDTQYF. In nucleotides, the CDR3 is TGTGCCAGCAGGGCGGATAGCGGCAGCACAGATACGCAGTATTTT.

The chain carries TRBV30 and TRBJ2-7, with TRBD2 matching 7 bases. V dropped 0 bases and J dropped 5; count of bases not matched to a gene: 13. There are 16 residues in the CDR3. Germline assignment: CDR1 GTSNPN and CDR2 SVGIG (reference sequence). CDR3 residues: CAWSVEGLVVPNEQYF. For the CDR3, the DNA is TGTGCCTGGAGTGTAGAAGGACTAGTGGTGCCCAACGAGCAGTACTTC.

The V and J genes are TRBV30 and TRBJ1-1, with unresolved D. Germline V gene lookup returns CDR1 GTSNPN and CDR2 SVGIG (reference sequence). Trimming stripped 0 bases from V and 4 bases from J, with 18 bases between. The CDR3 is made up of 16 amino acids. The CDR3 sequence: CAWSVIAATLTTEAFF. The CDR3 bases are TGTGCCTGGAGTGTAATTGCGGCCACGTTAACCACTGAAGCTTTCTTT.

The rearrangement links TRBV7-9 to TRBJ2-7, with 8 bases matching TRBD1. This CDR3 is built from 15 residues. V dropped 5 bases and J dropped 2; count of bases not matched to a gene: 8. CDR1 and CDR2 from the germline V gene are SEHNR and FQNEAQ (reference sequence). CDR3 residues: CASSGGTGLAYEQYF. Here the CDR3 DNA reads TGTGCCAGCAGCGGAGGGACAGGCCTTGCCTACGAGCAGTACTTC.

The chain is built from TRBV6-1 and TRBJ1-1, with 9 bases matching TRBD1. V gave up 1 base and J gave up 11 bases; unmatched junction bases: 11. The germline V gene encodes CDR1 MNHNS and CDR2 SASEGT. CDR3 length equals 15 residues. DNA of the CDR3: TGTGCCAGCAGTGAAGTTTGGGACAGGGAATCAGGGGCTTTCTTT. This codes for CASSEVWDRESGAFF.

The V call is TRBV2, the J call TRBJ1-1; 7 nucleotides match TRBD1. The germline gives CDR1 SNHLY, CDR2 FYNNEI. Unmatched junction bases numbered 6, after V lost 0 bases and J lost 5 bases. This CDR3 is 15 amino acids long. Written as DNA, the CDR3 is TGTGCCAGCAGTGAAGCGCCGACAGGGAGTACTGAAGCTTTCTTT. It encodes CASSEAPTGSTEAFF. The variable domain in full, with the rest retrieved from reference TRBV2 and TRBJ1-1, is EPEVTQTPSHQVTQMGQEVILRCVPISNHLYFYWYRQILGQKVEFLVSFYNNEISEKSEIFDDQFSVERPDGSNFTLKIRSTKLEDSAMYFCASSEAPTGSTEAFFGQGTRLTVV.

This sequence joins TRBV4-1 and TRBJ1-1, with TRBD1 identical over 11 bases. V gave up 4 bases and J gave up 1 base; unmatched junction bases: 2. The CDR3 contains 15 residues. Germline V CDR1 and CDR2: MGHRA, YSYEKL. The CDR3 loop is CASSPGQGANTEAFF. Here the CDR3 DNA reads TGCGCCAGCAGCCCAGGACAGGGGGCGAACACTGAAGCTTTCTTT.

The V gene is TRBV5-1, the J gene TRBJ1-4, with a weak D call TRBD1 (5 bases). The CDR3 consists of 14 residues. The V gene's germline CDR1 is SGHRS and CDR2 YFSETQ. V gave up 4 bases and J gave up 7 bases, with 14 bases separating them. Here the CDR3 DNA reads TGCGCCAGCAGCCCGGGGGGTTTGGGTGAAAAACTGTTTTTT. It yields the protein CASSPGGLGEKLFF.

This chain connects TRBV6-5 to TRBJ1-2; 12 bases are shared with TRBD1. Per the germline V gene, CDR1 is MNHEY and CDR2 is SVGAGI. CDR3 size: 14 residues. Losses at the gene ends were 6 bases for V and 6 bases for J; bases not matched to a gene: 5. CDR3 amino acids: CASREGTGGHGYTF. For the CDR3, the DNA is TGTGCCAGCAGAGAGGGGACAGGGGGCCATGGCTACACCTTC.

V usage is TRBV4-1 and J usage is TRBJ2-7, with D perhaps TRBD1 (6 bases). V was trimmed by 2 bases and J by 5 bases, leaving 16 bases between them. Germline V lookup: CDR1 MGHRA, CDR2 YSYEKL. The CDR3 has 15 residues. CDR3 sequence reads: CASSQPTGSTNEQYF. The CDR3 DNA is TGCGCCAGCAGCCAACCGACAGGTAGCACCAACGAGCAGTACTTC.

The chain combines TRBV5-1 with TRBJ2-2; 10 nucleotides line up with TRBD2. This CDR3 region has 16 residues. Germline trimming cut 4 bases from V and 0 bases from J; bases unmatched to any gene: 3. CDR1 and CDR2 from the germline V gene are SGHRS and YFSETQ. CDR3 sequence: CASSQLAGANTGELFF. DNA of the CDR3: TGCGCCAGCAGCCAGCTAGCGGGGGCGAACACCGGGGAGCTGTTTTTT.

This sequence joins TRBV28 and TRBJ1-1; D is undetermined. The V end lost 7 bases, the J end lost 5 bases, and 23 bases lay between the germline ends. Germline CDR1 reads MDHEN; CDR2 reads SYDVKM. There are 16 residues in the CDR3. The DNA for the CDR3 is TGTGCCAGCACCAACACTTCTCCCGGAGGGAGGACTGAAGCTTTCTTT. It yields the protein CASTNTSPGGRTEAFF.

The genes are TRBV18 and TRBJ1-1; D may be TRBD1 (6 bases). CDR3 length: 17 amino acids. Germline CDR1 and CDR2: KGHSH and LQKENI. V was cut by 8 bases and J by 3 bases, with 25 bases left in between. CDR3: CASRGGRLPFLDTEAFF. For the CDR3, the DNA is TGTGCCAGCCGGGGGGGGCGGCTTCCTTTCTTAGACACTGAAGCTTTCTTT.

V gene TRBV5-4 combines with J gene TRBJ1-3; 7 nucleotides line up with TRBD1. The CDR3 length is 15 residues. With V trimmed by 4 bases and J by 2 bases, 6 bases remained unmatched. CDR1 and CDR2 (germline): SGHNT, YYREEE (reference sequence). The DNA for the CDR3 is TGTGCCAGCAGCCGACAGGGCGGTGCTGGAAACACCATATATTTT. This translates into CASSRQGGAGNTIYF. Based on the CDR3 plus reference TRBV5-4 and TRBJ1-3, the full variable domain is ETGVTQSPTHLIKTRGQQVTLRCSSQSGHNTVSWYQQALGQGPQFIFQYYREEENGRGNFPPRFSGLQFPNYSSELNVNALELDDSALYLCASSRQGGAGNTIYFGEGSWLTVV.

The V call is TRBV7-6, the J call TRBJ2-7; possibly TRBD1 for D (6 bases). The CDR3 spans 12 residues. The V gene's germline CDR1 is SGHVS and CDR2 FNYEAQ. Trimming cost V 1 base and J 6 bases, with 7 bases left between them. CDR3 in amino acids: CASSLGGGEQYF. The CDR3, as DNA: TGTGCCAGCAGCTTAGGAGGGGGCGAGCAGTACTTC.

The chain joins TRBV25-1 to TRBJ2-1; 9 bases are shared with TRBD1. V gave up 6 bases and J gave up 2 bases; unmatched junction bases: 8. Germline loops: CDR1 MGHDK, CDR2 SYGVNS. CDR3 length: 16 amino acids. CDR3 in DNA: TGTGCCAGCAGCCCGTTTAGGGACAGGGCCTACAATGAGCAGTTCTTC. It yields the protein CASSPFRDRAYNEQFF.

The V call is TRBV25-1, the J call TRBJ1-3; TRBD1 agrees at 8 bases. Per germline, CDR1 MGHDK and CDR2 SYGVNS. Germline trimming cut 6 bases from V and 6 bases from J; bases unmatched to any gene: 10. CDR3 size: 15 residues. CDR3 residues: CASRRTGWMENTIYF. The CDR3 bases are TGTGCCAGCAGGAGGACAGGGTGGATGGAAAACACCATATATTTT.

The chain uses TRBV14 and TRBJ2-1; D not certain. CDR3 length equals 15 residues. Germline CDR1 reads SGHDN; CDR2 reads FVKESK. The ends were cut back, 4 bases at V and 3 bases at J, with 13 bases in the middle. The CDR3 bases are TGTGCCAGCAGCCGAAGAGGTGGCTACTACAATGAGCAGTTCTTC. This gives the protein CASSRRGGYYNEQFF.

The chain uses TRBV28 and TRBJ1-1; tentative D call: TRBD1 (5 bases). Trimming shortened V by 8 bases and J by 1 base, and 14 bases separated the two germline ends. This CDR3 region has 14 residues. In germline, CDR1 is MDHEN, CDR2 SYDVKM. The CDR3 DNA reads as TGTGCCAGCGGACCTCCGACAGAGAACACTGAAGCTTTCTTT. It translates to CASGPPTENTEAFF. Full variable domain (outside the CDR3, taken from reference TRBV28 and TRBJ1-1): DVKVTQSSRYLVKRTGEKVFLECVQDMDHENMFWYRQDPGLGLRLIYFSYDVKMKEKGDIPEGYSVSREKKERFSLILESASTNQTSMYLCASGPPTENTEAFFGQGTRLTVV.

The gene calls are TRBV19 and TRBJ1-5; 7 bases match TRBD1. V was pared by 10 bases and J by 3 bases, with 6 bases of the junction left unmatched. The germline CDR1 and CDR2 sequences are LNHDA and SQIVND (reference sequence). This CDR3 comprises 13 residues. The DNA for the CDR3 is TGTGCCACCAATACAGGGGCCAATCAGCCCCAGCATTTT. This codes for CATNTGANQPQHF.

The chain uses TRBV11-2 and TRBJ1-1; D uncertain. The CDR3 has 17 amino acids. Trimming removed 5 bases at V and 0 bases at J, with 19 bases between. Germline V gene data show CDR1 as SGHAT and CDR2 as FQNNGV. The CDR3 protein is CASSRRVRVRVNTEAFF. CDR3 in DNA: TGTGCCAGCAGCCGCAGAGTGAGGGTAAGGGTGAACACTGAAGCTTTCTTT. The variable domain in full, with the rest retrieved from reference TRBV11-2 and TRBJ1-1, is EAGVAQSPRYKIIEKRQSVAFWCNPISGHATLYWYQQILGQGPKLLIQFQNNGVVDDSQLPKDRFSAERLKGVDSTLKIQPAKLEDSAVYLCASSRRVRVRVNTEAFFGQGTRLTVV.

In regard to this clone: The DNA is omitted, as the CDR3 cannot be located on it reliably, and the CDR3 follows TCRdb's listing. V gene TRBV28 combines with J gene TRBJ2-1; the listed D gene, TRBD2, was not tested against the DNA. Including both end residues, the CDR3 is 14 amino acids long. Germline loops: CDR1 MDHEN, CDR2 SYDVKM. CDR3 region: CASSLRVAGGSMFF.

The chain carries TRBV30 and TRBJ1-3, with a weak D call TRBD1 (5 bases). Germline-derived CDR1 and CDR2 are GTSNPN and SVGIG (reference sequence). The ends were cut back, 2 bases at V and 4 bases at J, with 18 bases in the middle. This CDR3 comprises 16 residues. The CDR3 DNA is TGTGCCTGGAGTTGGACGACAGAGCATGTGGGAAACACCATATATTTT. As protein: CAWSWTTEHVGNTIYF.

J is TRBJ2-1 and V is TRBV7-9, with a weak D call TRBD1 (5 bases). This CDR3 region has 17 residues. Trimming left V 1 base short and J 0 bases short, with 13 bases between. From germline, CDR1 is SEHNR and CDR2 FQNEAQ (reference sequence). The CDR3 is CASSLGTTSSSYNEQFF. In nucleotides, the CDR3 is TGTGCCAGCAGCTTAGGGACAACGTCTAGCTCCTACAATGAGCAGTTCTTC.

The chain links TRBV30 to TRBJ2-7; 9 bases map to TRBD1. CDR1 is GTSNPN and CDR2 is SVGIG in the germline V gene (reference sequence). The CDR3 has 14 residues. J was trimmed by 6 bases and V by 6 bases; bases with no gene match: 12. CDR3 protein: CACLSRDRAREQYF. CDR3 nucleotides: TGTGCCTGTCTATCCAGGGACAGGGCTCGCGAGCAGTACTTC.

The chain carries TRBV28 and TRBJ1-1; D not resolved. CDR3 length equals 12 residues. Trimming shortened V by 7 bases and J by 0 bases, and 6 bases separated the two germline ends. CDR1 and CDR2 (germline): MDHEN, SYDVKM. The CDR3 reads CASKTLNTEAFF. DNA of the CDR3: TGTGCCAGCAAGACTTTGAACACTGAAGCTTTCTTT.

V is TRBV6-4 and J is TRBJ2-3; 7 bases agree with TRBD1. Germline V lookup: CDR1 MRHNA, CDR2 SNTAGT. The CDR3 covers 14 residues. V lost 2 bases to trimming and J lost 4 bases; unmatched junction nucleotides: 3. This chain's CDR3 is CASSDTTGADTQYF. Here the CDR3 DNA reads TGTGCCAGCAGTGACACAACAGGGGCAGATACGCAGTATTTT.

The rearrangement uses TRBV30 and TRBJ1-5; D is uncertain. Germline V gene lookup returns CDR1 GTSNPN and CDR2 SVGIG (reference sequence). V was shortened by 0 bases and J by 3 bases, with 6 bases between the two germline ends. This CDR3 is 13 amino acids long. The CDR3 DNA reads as TGTGCCTGGAGTGTGGCAGACAATCAGCCCCAGCATTTT. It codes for CAWSVADNQPQHF.